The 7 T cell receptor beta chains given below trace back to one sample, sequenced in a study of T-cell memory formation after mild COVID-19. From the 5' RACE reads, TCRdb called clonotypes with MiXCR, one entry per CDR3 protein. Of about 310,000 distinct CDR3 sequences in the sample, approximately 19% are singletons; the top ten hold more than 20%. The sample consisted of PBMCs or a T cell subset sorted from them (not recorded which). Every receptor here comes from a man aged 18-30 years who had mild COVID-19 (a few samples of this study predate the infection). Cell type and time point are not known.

The CDR3 region is CASSSLGQTNEQFF. The DNA of the CDR3 is TGTGCCAGCAGCTCCCTGGGGCAGACCAATGAGCAGTTCTTC. V gene TRBV7-6 combines with J gene TRBJ2-1; tentatively, D is TRBD1 (5 bases). CDR3 size: 14 residues. V was trimmed by 4 bases and J by 6 bases, leaving 13 bases between them. CDR1 and CDR2 from the germline V gene are SGHVS and FNYEAQ.

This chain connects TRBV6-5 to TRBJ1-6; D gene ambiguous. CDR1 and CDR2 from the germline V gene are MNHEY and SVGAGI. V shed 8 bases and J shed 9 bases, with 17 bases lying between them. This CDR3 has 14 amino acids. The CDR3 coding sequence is TGTGCCAGCCGCGGGCTCCCCAGGAGTTCACCCCTCCACTTT. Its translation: CASRGLPRSSPLHF.

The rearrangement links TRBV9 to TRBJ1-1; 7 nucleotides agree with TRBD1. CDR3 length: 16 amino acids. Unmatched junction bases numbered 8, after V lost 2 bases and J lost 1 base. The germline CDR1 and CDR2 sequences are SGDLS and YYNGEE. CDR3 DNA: TGTGCCAGCAGCGTGGCCCCACAGGGGACGAACACTGAAGCTTTCTTT. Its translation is CASSVAPQGTNTEAFF.

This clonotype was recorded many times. The CDR3 coding sequence is TGTGCCAGCAGTAACAGGGGCTATGGCTACACCTTC. Translating it yields CASSNRGYGYTF. The chain has TRBV12-3 or TRBV12-4 and TRBJ1-2; 7 nucleotides agree with TRBD1. The J segment lost 4 bases and the V segment lost 5 bases, leaving 1 base of the junction unmatched. The CDR3 extends over 12 amino acids.

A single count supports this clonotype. CDR3 residues: CASRFGQNYGYTF. The DNA of the CDR3 is TGTGCCAGCAGATTTGGACAGAACTATGGCTACACCTTC. The chain links TRBV7-9 to TRBJ1-2; possibly TRBD1 for D (6 bases). The CDR3 has 13 residues. Germline values: CDR1 SEHNR, CDR2 FQNEAQ (reference sequence). The V end was cut by 6 bases, the J end by 2 bases, with 10 bases between.

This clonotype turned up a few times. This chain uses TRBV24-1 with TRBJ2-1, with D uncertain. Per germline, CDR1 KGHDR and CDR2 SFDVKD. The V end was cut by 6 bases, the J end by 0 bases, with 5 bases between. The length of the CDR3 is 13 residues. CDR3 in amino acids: CATSQYSYNEQFF. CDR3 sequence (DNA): TGTGCCACCAGTCAGTACTCCTACAATGAGCAGTTCTTC.

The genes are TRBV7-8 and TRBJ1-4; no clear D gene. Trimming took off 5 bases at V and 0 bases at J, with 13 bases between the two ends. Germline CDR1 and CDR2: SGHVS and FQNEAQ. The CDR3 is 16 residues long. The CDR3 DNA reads TGTGCCAGCAGCCCCCGCTCGGGAACAACTAATGAAAAACTGTTTTTT. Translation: CASSPRSGTTNEKLFF.